The rows below give T cell receptor beta chains drawn from one sample of a study of shared clonotypes between healthy human individuals. Here immunoSEQ multiplex PCR was the method, and the copy in TCRdb shows in-frame clones only, minus some. Seen here are 2 million to 2.5 million clones, around 95% observed once, and the top ten hold roughly 0.13%. The material sequenced was naive CD4+ T cells sorted from blood. Source of these receptors: a man younger than 35 in good health. The CDR3 runs from the conserved cysteine through the conserved F or W. The D gene is left open where the match is weak. Some rows mark clone size as missing; the rest say once, few, many or name a class of expanded clone.

>TRBD2|.|TRBJ2-3|TRBV18
CASSLRVAGGTDTQYF
TGTGCCAGCTCACTCCGAGTAGCGGGGGGCACAGATACGCAGTATTTT
>.|.|TRBJ2-1|TRBV4-1
CASSQAPSSYNEQFF
TGCGCCAGCAGCCAAGCGCCGAGCTCCTACAATGAGCAGTTCTTC
>.|.|TRBJ2-7|TRBV18
CASSPPGGSYEQYF
TGTGCCAGCTCACCACCGGGGGGCTCCTACGAGCAATACTTC
>.|.|TRBJ1-1|TRBV5-6
CANSHDPEAFF
TGTGCCAACTCCCACGACCCTGAAGCTTTCTTT
>.|.|TRBJ2-5|TRBV5-1
CASSLDGQRQETQYF
TGCGCCAGCAGCTTGGACGGACAGCGGCAAGAGACCCAGTACTTC
>.|.|TRBJ1-1|TRBV9
CASSVLASGYTEAFF
TGTGCCAGCAGCGTATTGGCCAGCGGTTACACTGAAGCTTTCTTT
>.|.|TRBJ1-3|TRBV7-2
CASSVQGNSGNTIYF
TGTGCCAGCAGCGTACAGGGCAACTCTGGAAACACCATATATTTT
>.|.|TRBJ2-5|TRBV2
CASILGGPGTQYF
TGTGCCAGCATCCTCGGGGGGCCTGGGACCCAGTACTTC
>.|.|TRBJ1-1|TRBV10-3
CAISPLAVNTEAFF
TGTGCCATCAGCCCCTTGGCGGTCAACACTGAAGCTTTCTTT
>TRBD1|.|TRBJ2-3|TRBV7-9
CASSPQGAGGTDTQYF
TGTGCCAGCAGCCCTCAGGGGGCTGGAGGCACAGATACGCAGTATTTT
>.|.|TRBJ2-7|TRBV19
CASSSGQPSEQYF
TGTGCCAGCTCTTCCGGACAACCCTCCGAGCAGTACTTC
>.|.|TRBJ1-2|TRBV14
CASSQDIFGWNGYTF
TGTGCCAGCAGCCAAGATATTTTTGGGTGGAATGGCTACACCTTC
>.|.|TRBJ2-3|TRBV2
CASSDLASPFGTDTQYF
TGTGCCAGCAGTGATTTGGCTAGCCCTTTTGGCACAGATACGCAGTATTTT
>.|.|TRBJ2-1|TRBV29-1
CSGLRGEQFF
TGCAGCGGGTTGAGGGGTGAGCAGTTCTTC
>.|.|TRBJ2-7|TRBV5-1
CASSLPRVYEQYF
TGCGCCAGCAGCTTGCCCAGAGTTTACGAGCAGTACTTC
>TRBD1|.|TRBJ1-4|TRBV4-1
CASSQDTGGWGEKLFF
TGCGCCAGCAGCCAAGACACAGGGGGCTGGGGTGAAAAACTGTTTTTT
>.|.|TRBJ2-2|TRBV9
CASSVVRFANTGELFF
TGTGCCAGCAGCGTAGTGAGGTTCGCGAACACCGGGGAGCTGTTTTTT
>.|.|TRBJ1-1|TRBV30
CAWTVRKGEAFF
TGTGCCTGGACGGTCCGAAAGGGTGAAGCTTTCTTT
>.|.|TRBJ2-6|TRBV28
CASYSPHTSGANVLTF
TGTGCCAGCTATTCGCCCCATACTTCAGGGGCCAACGTCCTGACTTTC
>TRBD2|.|TRBJ2-5|TRBV30
CAWMRAGGWTQYF
TGTGCCTGGATGAGAGCGGGGGGATGGACCCAGTACTTC
>TRBD2|.|TRBJ2-3|TRBV5-6
CASSLGSGRVADTQYF
TGTGCCAGCAGCTTGGGAAGCGGGAGAGTAGCAGATACGCAGTATTTT
>.|.|TRBJ1-2|TRBV28
CASSLGQYYGYTF
TGTGCCAGCAGTTTAGGGCAGTACTATGGCTACACCTTC
>.|once|TRBJ2-3|TRBV11-2
CASSLPRGPFTDTQYF
TGTGCCAGCAGCTTACCCCGGGGGCCCTTCACAGATACGCAGTATTTT
>.|.|TRBJ2-1|TRBV2
CASRTAGGLIPPQFF
TGTGCCAGCAGGACAGCTGGGGGGCTAATCCCCCCGCAGTTCTTC
>TRBD1|few|TRBJ1-2|TRBV2
CASGTGERNGYTF
TGTGCCAGCGGGACAGGGGAGCGCAACGGCTACACCTTC
>.|.|TRBJ1-1|TRBV6-1
CASSEGAIPFF
TGTGCCAGCAGTGAGGGGGCGATCCCTTTCTTT
>.|once|TRBJ2-3|TRBV5-1
CASSLGVGRGTDTQYF
TGCGCCAGCAGCTTGGGAGTGGGACGGGGCACAGATACGCAGTATTTT
>.|.|TRBJ2-1|TRBV5-1
CASSFTDMGNEQFF
TGCGCCAGCAGCTTTACGGACATGGGCAATGAGCAGTTCTTC
>TRBD2|.|TRBJ2-3|TRBV6-5
CASSRGVDTQYF
TGTGCCAGCAGCCGGGGGGTAGATACGCAGTATTTT
>.|.|TRBJ2-1|TRBV5-1
CASSSDVYNEQFF
TGCGCCAGCAGCTCGGACGTTTACAATGAGCAGTTCTTC
>.|.|TRBJ1-3|TRBV6-5
CATQGFGNTIYF
TGTGCCACCCAGGGTTTTGGAAACACCATATATTTT
>TRBD1|.|TRBJ1-1|TRBV16
CASSQWTGGEAFF
TGTGCCAGCAGCCAATGGACAGGGGGTGAAGCTTTCTTT
>.|.|TRBJ1-2|TRBV6-5
CASQGHRGRYGYTF
TGTGCCAGCCAGGGACACCGAGGTCGCTATGGCTACACCTTC
>TRBD2|.|TRBJ2-7|TRBV2
CASSVTSGSYEQYF
TGTGCCAGCAGTGTGACTAGCGGGAGTTACGAGCAGTACTTC
>TRBD2|.|TRBJ2-7|TRBV10-3
CAISDSGRSYEQYF
TGTGCCATCAGTGATAGCGGGAGGAGCTACGAGCAGTACTTC
>TRBD1|once|TRBJ2-7|TRBV7-2
CASSPRQGVSYEQYF
TGTGCCAGCAGCCCGAGACAGGGTGTGTCCTACGAGCAGTACTTC
>.|.|TRBJ2-3|TRBV7-6
CASSLAQAASTDTQYF
TGTGCCAGCAGCTTAGCGCAGGCCGCTAGCACAGATACGCAGTATTTT
>.|once|TRBJ2-5|TRBV9
CASSVATGATYQETQYF
TGTGCCAGCAGCGTAGCTACCGGGGCAACTTACCAAGAGACCCAGTACTTC
>.|.|TRBJ1-2|TRBV11-2
CASSPGQNYGYTF
TGTGCCAGCAGCCCCGGACAGAACTATGGCTACACCTTC
>TRBD1|.|TRBJ2-2|TRBV5-6
CASSLADRGRTGELFF
TGTGCCAGCAGCTTGGCCGATAGGGGGCGGACCGGGGAGCTGTTTTTT
>.|.|TRBJ1-6|TRBV5-1
CASSLGQGGSPLHF
TGCGCCAGCAGCTTGGGGCAGGGTGGGTCACCCCTCCACTTT
>.|.|TRBJ1-1|TRBV11-2
CASSLSQIPEAFF
TGTGCCAGCAGCTTATCCCAAATCCCCGAAGCTTTCTTT
>TRBD2|once|TRBJ2-1|TRBV9
CASSDSAGGPPRNEQFF
TGTGCCAGCAGCGACTCCGCGGGAGGGCCCCCGAGGAATGAGCAGTTCTTC
>.|once|TRBJ1-1|TRBV18
CASSVGGMNTEAFF
TGTGCCAGCTCGGTCGGCGGTATGAACACTGAAGCTTTCTTT
>.|.|TRBJ2-3|TRBV11-2
CASSSRGATDTQYF
TGTGCCAGCAGCTCTAGAGGGGCCACAGATACGCAGTATTTT
>.|once|TRBJ2-5|TRBV10-3
CAISERDAGETQYF
TGTGCCATCAGTGAAAGAGACGCGGGAGAGACCCAGTACTTC
>.|.|TRBJ2-2|TRBV27
CASHEPYTGELFF
TGTGCCAGCCACGAGCCGTACACCGGGGAGCTGTTTTTT
>TRBD1|.|TRBJ2-4|TRBV7-3
CASSPVPGQGTIQYF
TGTGCCAGCAGCCCCGTTCCGGGACAGGGAACCATTCAGTACTTC
>.|.|TRBJ2-5|TRBV4-1
CASSLYGGPLQETQYF
TGCGCCAGCAGCCTGTACGGGGGGCCGCTGCAAGAGACCCAGTACTTC
>TRBD1|.|TRBJ2-4|TRBV7-9
CARGTGRQYVAKNIQYF
TGTGCCAGGGGGACAGGGAGGCAATATGTAGCCAAAAACATTCAGTACTTC
>.|.|TRBJ1-5|TRBV19
CASSSGEGQPQHF
TGTGCCAGTAGTTCAGGGGAGGGTCAGCCCCAGCATTTT
>.|.|TRBJ2-7|TRBV6-1
CASSVNGNLVYEQYF
TGTGCCAGCAGTGTGAACGGTAACCTAGTCTACGAGCAGTACTTC
>TRBD1|once|TRBJ2-6|TRBV5-6
CASSFGGQGSVLMANVLTF
TGTGCCAGCAGCTTCGGTGGACAGGGAAGCGTGCTCATGGCCAACGTCCTGACTTTC
>.|.|TRBJ2-5|TRBV10-3
CAISAQVQETQYF
TGTGCCATCAGTGCGCAGGTCCAAGAGACCCAGTACTTC
>.|.|TRBJ2-3|TRBV9
CASSVEVRGGTDTQYF
TGTGCCAGCAGCGTAGAAGTAAGAGGGGGGACAGATACGCAGTATTTT
>TRBD2|.|TRBJ2-5|TRBV11-2
CASSLAPTGGETQYF
TGTGCCAGCAGCTTAGCCCCCACGGGGGGGGAGACCCAGTACTTC
>.|.|TRBJ2-3|TRBV13
CASSSGQTVDTQYF
TGTGCCAGCAGCTCAGGACAGACTGTCGATACGCAGTATTTT
>.|.|TRBJ2-1|TRBV21-1
CASRGGTSGYNEQFF
TGTGCCAGCAGAGGGGGGACTAGCGGGTACAATGAGCAGTTCTTC
>TRBD2|.|TRBJ2-1|TRBV27
CASSLLPPLLAGIHYSSYNEQFF
TGTGCCAGCAGTTTATTGCCCCCTCTACTAGCGGGGATACATTATAGCTCCTACAATGAGCAGTTCTTC
>.|.|TRBJ2-3|TRBV7-2
CASSSLGADTQYF
TGTGCCAGCAGCTCCTTAGGGGCAGATACGCAGTATTTT